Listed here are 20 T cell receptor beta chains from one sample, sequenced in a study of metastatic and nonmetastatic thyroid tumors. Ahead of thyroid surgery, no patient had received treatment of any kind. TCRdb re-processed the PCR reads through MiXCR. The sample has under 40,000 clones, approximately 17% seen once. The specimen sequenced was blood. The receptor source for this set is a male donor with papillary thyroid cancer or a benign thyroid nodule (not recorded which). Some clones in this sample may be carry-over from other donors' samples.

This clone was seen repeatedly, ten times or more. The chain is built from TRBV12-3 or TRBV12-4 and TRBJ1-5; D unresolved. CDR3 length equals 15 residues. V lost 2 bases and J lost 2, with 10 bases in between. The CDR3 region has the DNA TGTGCCAGCAGTTTAAGTTACGGGGGCAATCAGCCCCAGCATTTT. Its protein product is CASSLSYGGNQPQHF.

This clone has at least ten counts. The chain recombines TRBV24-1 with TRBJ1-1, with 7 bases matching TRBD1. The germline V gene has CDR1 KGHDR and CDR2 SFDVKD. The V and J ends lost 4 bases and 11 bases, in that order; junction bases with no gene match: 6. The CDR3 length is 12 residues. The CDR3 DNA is TGTGCCACCAGTGACATGACAGGGCAGGCTTTCTTT. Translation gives CATSDMTGQAFF.

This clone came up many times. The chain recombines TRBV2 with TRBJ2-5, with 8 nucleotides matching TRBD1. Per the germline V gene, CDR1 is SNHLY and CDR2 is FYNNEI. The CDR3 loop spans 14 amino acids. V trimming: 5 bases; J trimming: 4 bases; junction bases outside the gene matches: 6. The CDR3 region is CASSTQGAGETQYF. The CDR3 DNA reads TGTGCCAGCAGTACGCAGGGGGCCGGAGAGACCCAGTACTTC.

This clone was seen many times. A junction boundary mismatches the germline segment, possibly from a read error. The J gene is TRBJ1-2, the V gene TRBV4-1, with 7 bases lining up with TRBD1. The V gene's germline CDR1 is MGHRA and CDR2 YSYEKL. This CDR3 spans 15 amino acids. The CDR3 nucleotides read TGCGCCAGCAGCGAAGAGGACAGGACCGACTATGGCTACACCTTC. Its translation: CASSEEDRTDYGYTF.

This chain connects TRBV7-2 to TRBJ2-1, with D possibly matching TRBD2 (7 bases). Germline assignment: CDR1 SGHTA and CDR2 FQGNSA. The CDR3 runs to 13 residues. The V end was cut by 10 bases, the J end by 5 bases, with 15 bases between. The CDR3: CAIGRGLDNEQFF. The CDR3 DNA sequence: TGTGCCATCGGGCGGGGGCTGGACAATGAGCAGTTCTTC.

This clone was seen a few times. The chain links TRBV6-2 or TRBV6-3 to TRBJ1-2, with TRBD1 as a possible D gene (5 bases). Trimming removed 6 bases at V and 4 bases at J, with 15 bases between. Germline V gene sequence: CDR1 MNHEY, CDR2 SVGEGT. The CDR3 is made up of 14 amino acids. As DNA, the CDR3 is TGTGCCAGCAGCCTCTGGGGAGGGGCCTATGGCTACACCTTC. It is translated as CASSLWGGAYGYTF.

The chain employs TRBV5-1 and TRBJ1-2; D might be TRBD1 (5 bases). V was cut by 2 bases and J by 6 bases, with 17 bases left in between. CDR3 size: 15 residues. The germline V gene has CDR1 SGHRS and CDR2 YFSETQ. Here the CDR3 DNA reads TGCGCCAGCAGCTTAGCACGCCGGGGGGGAAATGGCTACACCTTC. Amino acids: CASSLARRGGNGYTF. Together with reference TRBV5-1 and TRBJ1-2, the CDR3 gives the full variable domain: KAGVTQTPRYLIKTRGQQVTLSCSPISGHRSVSWYQQTPGQGLQFLFEYFSETQRNKGNFPGRFSGRQFSNSRSEMNVSTLELGDSALYLCASSLARRGGNGYTFGSGTRLTVV.

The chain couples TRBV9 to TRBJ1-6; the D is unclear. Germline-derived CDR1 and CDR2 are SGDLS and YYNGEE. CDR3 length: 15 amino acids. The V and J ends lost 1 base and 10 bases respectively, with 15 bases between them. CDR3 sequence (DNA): TGTGCCAGCAGCGTAACCTCGGAGGGAGGCTCACCCCTCCACTTT. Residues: CASSVTSEGGSPLHF.

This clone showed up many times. CDR3: CASEDRVQETQYF. DNA for the CDR3: TGTGCCAGCGAGGACAGGGTACAAGAGACCCAGTACTTC. The chain is built from TRBV11-3 and TRBJ2-5; 8 bases are a match to TRBD1. The CDR3 loop spans 13 amino acids. Germline V CDR1 and CDR2: SGHNT, YENEEA. The ends lost 8 bases at V and 2 bases at J; junction bases unmatched: 4.

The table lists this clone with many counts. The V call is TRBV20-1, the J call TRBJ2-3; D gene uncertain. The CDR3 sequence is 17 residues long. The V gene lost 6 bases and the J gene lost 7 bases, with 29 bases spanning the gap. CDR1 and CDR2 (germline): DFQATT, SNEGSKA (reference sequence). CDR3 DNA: TGCAGTGCCCCACTCACCGGGTCCCTCGTCGCGCGCAATACGCAGTATTTT. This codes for CSAPLTGSLVARNTQYF.

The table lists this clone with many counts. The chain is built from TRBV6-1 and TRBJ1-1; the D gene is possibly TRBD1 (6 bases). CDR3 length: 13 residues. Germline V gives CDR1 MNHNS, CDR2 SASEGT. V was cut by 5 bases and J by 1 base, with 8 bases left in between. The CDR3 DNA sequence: TGTGCCAGCAGTTTGGGGGCGAACACTGAAGCTTTCTTT. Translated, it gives CASSLGANTEAFF.

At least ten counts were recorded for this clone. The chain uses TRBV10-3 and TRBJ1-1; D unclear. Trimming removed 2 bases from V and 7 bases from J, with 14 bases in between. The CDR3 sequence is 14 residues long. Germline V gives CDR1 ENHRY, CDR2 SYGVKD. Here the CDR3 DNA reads TGTGCCATCAGTGAGCAGTCAGAGGGCCATGAAGCTTTCTTT. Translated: CAISEQSEGHEAFF.

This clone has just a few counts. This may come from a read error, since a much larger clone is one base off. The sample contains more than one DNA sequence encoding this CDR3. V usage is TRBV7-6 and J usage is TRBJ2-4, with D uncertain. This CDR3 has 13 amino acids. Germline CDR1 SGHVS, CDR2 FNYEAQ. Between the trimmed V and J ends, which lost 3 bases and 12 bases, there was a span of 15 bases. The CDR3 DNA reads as TGTGCCAGCAGCTTCCCCCCCGGGTTCAATCAGTACTTC. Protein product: CASSFPPGFNQYF. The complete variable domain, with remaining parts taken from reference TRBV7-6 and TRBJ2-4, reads GAGVSQSPRYKVTKRGQDVALRCDPISGHVSLYWYRQALGQGPEFLTYFNYEAQQDKSGLPNDRFSAERPEGSISTLTIQRTEQRDSAMYRCASSFPPGFNQYFGAGTRLSVL.

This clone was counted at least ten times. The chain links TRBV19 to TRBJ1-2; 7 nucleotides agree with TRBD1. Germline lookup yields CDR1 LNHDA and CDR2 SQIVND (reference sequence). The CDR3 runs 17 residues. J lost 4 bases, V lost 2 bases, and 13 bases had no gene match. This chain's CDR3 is CASSISFGQAPRYGYTF. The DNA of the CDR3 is TGTGCCAGTAGTATATCCTTCGGACAGGCACCGCGCTATGGCTACACCTTC.

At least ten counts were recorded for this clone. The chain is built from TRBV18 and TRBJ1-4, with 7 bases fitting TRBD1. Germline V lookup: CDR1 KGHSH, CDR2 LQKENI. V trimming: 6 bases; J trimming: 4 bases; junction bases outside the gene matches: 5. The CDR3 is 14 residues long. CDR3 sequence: CASSSGTDNEKLFF. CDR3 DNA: TGTGCCAGCTCGTCCGGGACAGATAATGAAAAACTGTTTTTT.

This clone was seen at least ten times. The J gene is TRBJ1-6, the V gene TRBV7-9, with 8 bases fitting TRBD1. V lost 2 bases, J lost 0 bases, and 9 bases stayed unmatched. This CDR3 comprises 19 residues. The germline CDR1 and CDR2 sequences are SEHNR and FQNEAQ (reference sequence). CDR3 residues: CASSLFPGQASSYNSPLHF. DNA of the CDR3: TGTGCCAGCAGCTTATTTCCGGGACAGGCGAGCTCCTATAATTCACCCCTCCACTTT.

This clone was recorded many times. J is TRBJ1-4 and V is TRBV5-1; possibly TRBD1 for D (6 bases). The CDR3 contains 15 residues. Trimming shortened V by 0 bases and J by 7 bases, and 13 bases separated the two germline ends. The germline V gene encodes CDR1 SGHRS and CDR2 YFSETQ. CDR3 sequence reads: CASSLAGEGIEKLFF. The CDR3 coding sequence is TGCGCCAGCAGCTTGGCAGGGGAGGGGATTGAAAAACTGTTTTTT.

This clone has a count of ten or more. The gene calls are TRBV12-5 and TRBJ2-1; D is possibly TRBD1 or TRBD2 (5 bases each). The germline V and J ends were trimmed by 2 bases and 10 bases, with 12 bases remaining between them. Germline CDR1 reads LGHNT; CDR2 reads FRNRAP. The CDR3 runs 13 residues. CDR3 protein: CASGLQGVNEQFF. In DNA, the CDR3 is TGTGCTAGTGGTTTGCAGGGAGTCAACGAGCAGTTCTTC.

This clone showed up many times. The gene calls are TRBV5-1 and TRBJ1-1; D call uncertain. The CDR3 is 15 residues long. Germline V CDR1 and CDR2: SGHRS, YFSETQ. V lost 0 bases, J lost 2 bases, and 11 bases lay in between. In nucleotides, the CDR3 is TGCGCCAGCAGCTTGGCCGAACGGATTAACACTGAAGCTTTCTTT. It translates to CASSLAERINTEAFF.

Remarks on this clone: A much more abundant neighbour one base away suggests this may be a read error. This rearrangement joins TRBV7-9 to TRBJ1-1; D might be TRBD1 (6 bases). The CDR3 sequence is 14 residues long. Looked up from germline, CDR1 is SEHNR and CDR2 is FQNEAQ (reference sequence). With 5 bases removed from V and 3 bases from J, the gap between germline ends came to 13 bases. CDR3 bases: TGTGCCAGCAGCACGGGAAAGGGGGACACTGAAGCTTTCTTT. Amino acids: CASSTGKGDTEAFF. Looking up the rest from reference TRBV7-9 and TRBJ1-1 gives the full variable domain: DTGVSQNPRHKITKRGQNVTFRCDPISEHNRLYWYRQTLGQGPEFLTYFQNEAQLEKSRLLSDRFSAERPKGSFSTLEIQRTEQGDSAMYLCASSTGKGDTEAFFGQGTRLTVV.